This T cell receptor (beta chain) was identified in a study of T-cell memory formation after mild COVID-19. Overall study context: Largely, the TCR clusters proved donor specific. Study-wide points: Later expanders leaned CD4+, whereas clones that contracted between day 15 and 85 were balanced CD4/CD8. Some clones that responded were present in memory (sampled pre-infection), which suggests cross-reactive memory joined.

A 5'RACE reaction primed in the constant segment made cDNA libraries of TCR alpha and TCR beta, and these carried sample barcodes and UMIs. TCRdb used MiXCR to reprocess the 5' RACE reads, holding one entry per CDR3 protein. The sample holds 350,000 to 400,000 distinct CDR3 sequences; 21% are singletons and the top ten take around an eighth. Trimming cost V 3 bases and J 9 bases, with 12 bases left between them. The CDR3 length is 14 residues. The table lists this clonotype with a few counts. Its antigen is as yet unknown. The sequence was obtained from an adult woman who had mild COVID-19 (a few samples of this study predate the infection). Cell type and time point are not known. The sequenced sample consisted of PBMCs or a T cell subset sorted from them (not recorded which). This chain connects TRBV12-3 or TRBV12-4 to TRBJ1-6; D may be TRBD1 (5 bases). The DNA of the CDR3 is TGTGCCAGCAGTTTGGGGTTGGGGGGTTCACCCCTCCACTTT. It specifies CASSLGLGGSPLHF.